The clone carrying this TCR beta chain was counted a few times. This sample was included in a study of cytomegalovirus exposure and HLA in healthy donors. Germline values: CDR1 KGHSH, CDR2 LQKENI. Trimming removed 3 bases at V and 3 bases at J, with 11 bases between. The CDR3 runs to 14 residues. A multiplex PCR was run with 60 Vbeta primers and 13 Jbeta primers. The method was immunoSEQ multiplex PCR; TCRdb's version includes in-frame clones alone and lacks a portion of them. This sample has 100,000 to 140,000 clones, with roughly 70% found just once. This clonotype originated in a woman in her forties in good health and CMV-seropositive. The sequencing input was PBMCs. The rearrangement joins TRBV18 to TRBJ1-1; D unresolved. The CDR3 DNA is TGTGCCAGCTCACCGGGATCCGGGGACACTGAAGCTTTCTTT. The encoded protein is CASSPGSGDTEAFF.